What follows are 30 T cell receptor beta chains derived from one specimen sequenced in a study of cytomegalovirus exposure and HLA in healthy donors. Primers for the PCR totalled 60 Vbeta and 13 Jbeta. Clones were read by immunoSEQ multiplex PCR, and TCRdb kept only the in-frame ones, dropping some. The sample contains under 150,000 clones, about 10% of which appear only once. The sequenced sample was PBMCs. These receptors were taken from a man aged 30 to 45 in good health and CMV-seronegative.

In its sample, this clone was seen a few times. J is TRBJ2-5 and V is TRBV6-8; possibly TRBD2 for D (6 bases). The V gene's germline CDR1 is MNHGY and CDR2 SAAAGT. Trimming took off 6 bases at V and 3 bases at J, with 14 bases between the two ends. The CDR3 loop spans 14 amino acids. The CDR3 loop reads CASRPPGEKETQYF. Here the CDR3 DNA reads TGTGCCAGCAGACCCCCGGGAGAAAAAGAGACCCAGTACTTC.

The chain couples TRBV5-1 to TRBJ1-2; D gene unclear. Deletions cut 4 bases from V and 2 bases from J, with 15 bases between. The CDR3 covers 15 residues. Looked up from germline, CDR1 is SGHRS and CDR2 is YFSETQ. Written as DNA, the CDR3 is TGCGCCAGCAGCCCCGCTAGTAGTACCAACTATGGCTACACCTTC. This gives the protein CASSPASSTNYGYTF.

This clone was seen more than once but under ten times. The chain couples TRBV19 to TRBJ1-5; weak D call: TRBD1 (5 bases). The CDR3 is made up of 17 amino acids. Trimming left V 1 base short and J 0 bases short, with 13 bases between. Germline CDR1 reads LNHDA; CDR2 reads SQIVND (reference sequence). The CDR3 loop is CASSIAFGGVSNQPQHF. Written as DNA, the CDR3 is TGTGCCAGTAGTATAGCCTTTGGAGGGGTTAGCAATCAGCCCCAGCATTTT. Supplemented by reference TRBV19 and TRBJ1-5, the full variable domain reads DGGITQSPKYLFRKEGQNVTLSCEQNLNHDAMYWYRQDPGQGLRLIYYSQIVNDFQKGDIAEGYSVSREKKESFPLTVTSAQKNPTAFYLCASSIAFGGVSNQPQHFGDGTRLSIL.

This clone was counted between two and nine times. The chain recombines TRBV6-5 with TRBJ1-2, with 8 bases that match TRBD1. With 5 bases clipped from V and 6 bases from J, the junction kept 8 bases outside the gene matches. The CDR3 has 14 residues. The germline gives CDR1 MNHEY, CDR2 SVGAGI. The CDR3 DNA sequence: TGTGCCAGCAGTATCAGGGGGCGCTTCGATGGCTACACCTTC. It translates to CASSIRGRFDGYTF.

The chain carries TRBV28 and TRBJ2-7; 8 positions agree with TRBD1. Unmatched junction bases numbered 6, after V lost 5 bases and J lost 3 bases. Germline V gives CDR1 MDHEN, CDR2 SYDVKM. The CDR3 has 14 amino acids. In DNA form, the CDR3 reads TGTGCCAGCAGTCTAGGACAGGGTCGCTACGAGCAGTACTTC. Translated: CASSLGQGRYEQYF.

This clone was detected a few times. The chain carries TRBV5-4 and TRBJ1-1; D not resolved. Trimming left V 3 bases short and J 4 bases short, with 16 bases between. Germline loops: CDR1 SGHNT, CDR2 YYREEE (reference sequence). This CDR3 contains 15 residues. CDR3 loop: CASSSRPGSGTEAFF. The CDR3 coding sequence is TGTGCCAGCAGCTCCCGCCCGGGATCGGGCACTGAAGCTTTCTTT.

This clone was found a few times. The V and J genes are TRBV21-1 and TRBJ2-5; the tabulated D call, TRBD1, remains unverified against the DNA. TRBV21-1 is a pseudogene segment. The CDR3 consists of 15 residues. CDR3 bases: TGTGCCAGCAGCAAAGAGGGGGACAGGGGCGAGACCCAGTACTTC. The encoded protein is CASSKEGDRGETQYF.

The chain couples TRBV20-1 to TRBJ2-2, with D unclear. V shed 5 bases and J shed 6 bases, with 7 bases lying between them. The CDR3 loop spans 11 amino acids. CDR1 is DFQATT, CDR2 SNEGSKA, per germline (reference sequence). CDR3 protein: CSAPGSGELFF. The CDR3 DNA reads TGCAGTGCTCCCGGGTCCGGGGAGCTGTTTTTT.

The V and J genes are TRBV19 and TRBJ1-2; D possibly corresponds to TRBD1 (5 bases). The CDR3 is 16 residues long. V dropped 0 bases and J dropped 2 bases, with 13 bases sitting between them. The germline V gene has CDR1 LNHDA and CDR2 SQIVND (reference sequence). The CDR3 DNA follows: TGTGCCAGTAGTATAGATCCCTTGACAGCCAACTATGGCTACACCTTC. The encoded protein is CASSIDPLTANYGYTF.

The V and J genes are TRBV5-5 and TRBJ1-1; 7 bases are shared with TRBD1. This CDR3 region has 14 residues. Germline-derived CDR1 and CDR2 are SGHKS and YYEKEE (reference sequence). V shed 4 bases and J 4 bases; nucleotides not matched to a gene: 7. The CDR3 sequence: CASSPKGAATEAFF. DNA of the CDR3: TGTGCCAGCAGCCCCAAGGGGGCGGCCACTGAAGCTTTCTTT.

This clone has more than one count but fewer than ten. The CDR3 nucleotides read TGTGCCAGCAGTGAATTAAGGGGGCCCTATGGCTACACCTTC. Protein sequence: CASSELRGPYGYTF. This chain uses TRBV6-1 with TRBJ1-2; TRBD1 matches at 7 bases. The V and J ends lost 2 bases and 4 bases, in that order; junction bases with no gene match: 4. Per the germline V gene, CDR1 is MNHNS and CDR2 is SASEGT. The CDR3 contains 14 residues.

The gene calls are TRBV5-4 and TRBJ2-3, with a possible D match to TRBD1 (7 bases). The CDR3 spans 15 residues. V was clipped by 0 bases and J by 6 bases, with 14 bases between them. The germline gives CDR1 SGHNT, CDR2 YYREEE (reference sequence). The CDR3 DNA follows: TGTGCCAGCAGCTTGGCCCTCAGGGGGGTGGATACGCAGTATTTT. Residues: CASSLALRGVDTQYF.

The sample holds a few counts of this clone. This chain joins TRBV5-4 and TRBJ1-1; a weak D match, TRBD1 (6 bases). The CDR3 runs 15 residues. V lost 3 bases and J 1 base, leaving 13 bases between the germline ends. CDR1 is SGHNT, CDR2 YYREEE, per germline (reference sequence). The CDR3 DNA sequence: TGTGCCAGCAGCTCCGCGAAACAGGGGAACACTGAAGCTTTCTTT. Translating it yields CASSSAKQGNTEAFF.

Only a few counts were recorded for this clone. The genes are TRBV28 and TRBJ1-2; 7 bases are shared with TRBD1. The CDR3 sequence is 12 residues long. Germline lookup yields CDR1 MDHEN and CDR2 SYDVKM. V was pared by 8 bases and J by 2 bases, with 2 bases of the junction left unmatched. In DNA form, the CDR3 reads TGTGCCAGCTGGGGACAGAACTATGGCTACACCTTC. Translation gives CASWGQNYGYTF.

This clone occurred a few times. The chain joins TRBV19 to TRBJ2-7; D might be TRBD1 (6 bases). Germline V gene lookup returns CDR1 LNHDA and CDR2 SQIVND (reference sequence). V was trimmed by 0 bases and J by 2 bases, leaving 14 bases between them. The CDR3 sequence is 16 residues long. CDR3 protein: CASSIDHQGTTYEQYF. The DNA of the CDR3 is TGTGCCAGTAGTATAGATCACCAGGGGACCACCTACGAGCAGTACTTC.

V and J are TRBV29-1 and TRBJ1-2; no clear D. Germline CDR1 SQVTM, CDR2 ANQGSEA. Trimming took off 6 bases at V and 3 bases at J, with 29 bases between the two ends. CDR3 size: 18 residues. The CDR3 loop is CSVKGYTRPGGNYYGYTF. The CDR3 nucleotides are TGCAGCGTGAAGGGCTATACGAGACCTGGAGGGAACTACTATGGCTACACCTTC.

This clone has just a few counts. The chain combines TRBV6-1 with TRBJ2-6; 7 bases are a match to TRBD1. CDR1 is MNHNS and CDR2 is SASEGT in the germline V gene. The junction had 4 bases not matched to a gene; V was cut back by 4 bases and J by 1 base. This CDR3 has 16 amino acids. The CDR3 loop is CASSASTGSGANVLTF. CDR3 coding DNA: TGTGCCAGCAGTGCCTCGACAGGGTCTGGGGCCAACGTCCTGACTTTC.

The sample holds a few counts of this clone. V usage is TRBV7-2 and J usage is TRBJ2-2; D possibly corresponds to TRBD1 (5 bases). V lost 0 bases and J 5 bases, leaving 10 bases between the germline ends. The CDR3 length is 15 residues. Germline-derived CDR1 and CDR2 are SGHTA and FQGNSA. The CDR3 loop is CASSLAQGGTGELFF. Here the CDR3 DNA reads TGTGCCAGCAGCTTAGCCCAGGGTGGAACCGGGGAGCTGTTTTTT. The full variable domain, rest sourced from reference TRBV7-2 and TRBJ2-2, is GAGVSQSPSNKVTEKGKDVELRCDPISGHTALYWYRQSLGQGLEFLIYFQGNSAPDKSGLPSDRFSAERTGGSVSTLTIQRTQQEDSAVYLCASSLAQGGTGELFFGEGSRLTVL.

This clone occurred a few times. The CDR3 protein is CASGWQGTYEQYF. Here the CDR3 DNA reads TGCGCCAGCGGGTGGCAGGGAACCTACGAGCAGTACTTC. V gene TRBV5-1 combines with J gene TRBJ2-7, with D maybe TRBD1 (5 bases). V was trimmed by 7 bases and J by 2 bases, leaving 13 bases between them. CDR1 is SGHRS, CDR2 YFSETQ, per germline. The CDR3 contains 13 residues.

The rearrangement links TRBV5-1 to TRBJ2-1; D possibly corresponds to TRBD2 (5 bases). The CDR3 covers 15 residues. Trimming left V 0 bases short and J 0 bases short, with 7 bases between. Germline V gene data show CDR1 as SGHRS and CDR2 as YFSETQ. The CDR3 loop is CASSLAAGSYNEQFF. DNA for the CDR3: TGCGCCAGCAGCTTGGCCGCGGGCTCCTACAATGAGCAGTTCTTC. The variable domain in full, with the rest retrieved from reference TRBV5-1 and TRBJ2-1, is KAGVTQTPRYLIKTRGQQVTLSCSPISGHRSVSWYQQTPGQGLQFLFEYFSETQRNKGNFPGRFSGRQFSNSRSEMNVSTLELGDSALYLCASSLAAGSYNEQFFGPGTRLTVL.

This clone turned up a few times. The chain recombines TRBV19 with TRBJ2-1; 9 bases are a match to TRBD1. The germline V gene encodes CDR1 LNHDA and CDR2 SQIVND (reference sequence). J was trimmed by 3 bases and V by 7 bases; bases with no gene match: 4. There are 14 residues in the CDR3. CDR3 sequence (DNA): TGTGCCAGTAACCCGGGACAGGGCTACAATGAGCAGTTCTTC. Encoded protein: CASNPGQGYNEQFF.

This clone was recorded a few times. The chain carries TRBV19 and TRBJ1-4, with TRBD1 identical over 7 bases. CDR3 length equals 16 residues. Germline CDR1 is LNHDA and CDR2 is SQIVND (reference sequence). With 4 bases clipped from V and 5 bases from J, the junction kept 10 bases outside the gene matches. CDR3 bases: TGTGCCAGTAGTACAAGCCCGGGACAGCGAAATGAAAAACTGTTTTTT. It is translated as CASSTSPGQRNEKLFF.

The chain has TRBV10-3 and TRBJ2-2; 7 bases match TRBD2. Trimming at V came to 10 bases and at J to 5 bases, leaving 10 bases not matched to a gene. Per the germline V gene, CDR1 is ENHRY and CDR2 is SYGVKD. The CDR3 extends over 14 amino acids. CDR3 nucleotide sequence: TGTGCCACCAAAGGACTAGGGTGGACCGGGGAGCTGTTTTTT. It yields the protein CATKGLGWTGELFF.

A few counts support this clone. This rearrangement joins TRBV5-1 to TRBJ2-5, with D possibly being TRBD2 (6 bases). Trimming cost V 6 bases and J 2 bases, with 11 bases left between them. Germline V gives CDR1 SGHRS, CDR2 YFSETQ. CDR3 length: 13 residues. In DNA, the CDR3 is TGCGCCAGCAACCCCGGGGGTCAAGAGACCCAGTACTTC. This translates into CASNPGGQETQYF.

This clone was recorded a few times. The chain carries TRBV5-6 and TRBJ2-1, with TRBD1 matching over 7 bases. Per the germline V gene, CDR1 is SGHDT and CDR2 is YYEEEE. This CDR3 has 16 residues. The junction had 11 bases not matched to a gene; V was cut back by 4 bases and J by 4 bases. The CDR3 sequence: CASSPPGQGVYNEQFF. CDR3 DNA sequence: TGTGCCAGCAGCCCCCCTGGGCAGGGGGTGTACAATGAGCAGTTCTTC.

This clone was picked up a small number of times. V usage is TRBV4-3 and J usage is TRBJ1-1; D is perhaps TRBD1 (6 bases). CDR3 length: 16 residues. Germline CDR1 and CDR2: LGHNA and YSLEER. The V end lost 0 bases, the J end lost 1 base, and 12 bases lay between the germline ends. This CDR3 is CASSQEGGLGNTEAFF. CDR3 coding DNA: TGCGCCAGCAGCCAAGAGGGGGGGCTCGGGAACACTGAAGCTTTCTTT.

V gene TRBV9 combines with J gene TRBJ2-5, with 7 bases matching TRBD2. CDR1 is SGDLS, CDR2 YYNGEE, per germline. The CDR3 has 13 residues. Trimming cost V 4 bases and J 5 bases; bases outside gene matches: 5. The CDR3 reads CASSSGGRETQYF. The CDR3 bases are TGTGCCAGCAGCTCCGGGGGGAGGGAGACCCAGTACTTC.

The CDR3 here is CASSLDGSAGTEAFF. CDR3 nucleotides: TGCGCCAGCAGCTTGGATGGATCGGCGGGCACTGAAGCTTTCTTT. The V gene is TRBV5-1, the J gene TRBJ1-1; unclear D gene. V was trimmed by 0 bases and J by 4 bases, leaving 13 bases between them. The CDR3 covers 15 residues. CDR1 and CDR2 (germline): SGHRS, YFSETQ.

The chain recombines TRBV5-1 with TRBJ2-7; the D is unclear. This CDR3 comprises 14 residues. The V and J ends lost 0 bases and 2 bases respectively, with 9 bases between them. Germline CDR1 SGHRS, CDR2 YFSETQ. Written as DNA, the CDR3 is TGCGCCAGCAGCTTGGCTGGGCTTCCCTACGAGCAGTACTTC. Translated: CASSLAGLPYEQYF.

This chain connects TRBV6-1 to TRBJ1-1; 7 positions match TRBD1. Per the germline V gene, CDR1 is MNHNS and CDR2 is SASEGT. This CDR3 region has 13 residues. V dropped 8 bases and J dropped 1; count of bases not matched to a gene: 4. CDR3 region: CASGGTANTEAFF. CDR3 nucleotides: TGTGCCAGCGGAGGGACAGCGAACACTGAAGCTTTCTTT.